This T cell receptor beta chain derives from a study of spatial heterogeneity in lung cancer. Study information: Tumor-region counts of TCR transcripts tracked strongly with a T cell module score from matched bulk RNA-seq. Combinations of a unique TCR and a UMI were tallied in raw reads, and on average each appeared more than ten times.

Study findings and constraints: Counts of expanded alpha and beta TCRs within tumors tracked the tumor nonsynonymous mutation count.

Germline V CDR1 and CDR2: PRHDT, FYEKMQ (reference sequence). Deletions cut 3 bases from V and 0 bases from J, with 11 bases between. The CDR3 is 15 amino acids. Regarding time point: sample taken at primary tumor resection. Whole RNA obtained from tumor, nontumor lung or frozen PBMC underwent sequencing without sorting. This clonotype was counted many times. Antigen: not known. TCRdb recomputed calls from the 5' RACE reads with MiXCR, one row per CDR3 protein. The sample records fewer than 20,000 distinct CDR3 sequences, approximately 6.5% being singletons. The TCR originated in a female donor with early-stage non-small cell lung cancer. The sample in question was lung tumor tissue, obtained at surgery. The chain has TRBV13 and TRBJ1-1; possibly TRBD1 for D (5 bases). The CDR3 nucleotides read TGTGCCAGCAGCTTGGCAGGGAACATGAACACTGAAGCTTTCTTT. It codes for CASSLAGNMNTEAFF. Full variable domain (outside the CDR3, taken from reference TRBV13 and TRBJ1-1): AAGVIQSPRHLIKEKRETATLKCYPIPRHDTVYWYQQGPGQDPQFLISFYEKMQSDKGSIPDRFSAQQFSDYHSELNMSSLELGDSALYFCASSLAGNMNTEAFFGQGTRLTVV.